One sample yielded the 3 T cell receptor beta chains listed below, sequenced in a study of kidney transplant recipient with SARS-CoV-2 infection. TCRdb redid the calling of the reads with MiXCR, one entry per CDR3 protein. The sample yields roughly 250,000 distinct CDR3 sequences, 29% seen once. The input for sequencing was a blood sample, taken at baseline and on day 111 from a kidney transplant recipient. These receptors were collected from a male patient in his 30s who had COVID-19 and was a kidney transplant recipient. Some T cells could come from the graft donor.

V is TRBV19 and J is TRBJ2-3, with TRBD1 matching over 8 bases. V lost 6 bases and J lost 1; bases outside the gene matches: 3. The V gene's germline CDR1 is LNHDA and CDR2 SQIVND (reference sequence). This CDR3 comprises 14 residues. CDR3 protein: CASRQTGGTDTQYF. CDR3 in DNA: TGTGCCAGTAGGCAGACAGGGGGCACAGATACGCAGTATTTT.

Comments on this clonotype: Being one base from a much bigger clone, this may be a read error. This rearrangement joins TRBV13 to TRBJ2-1; 12 bases are shared with TRBD2. The CDR3 has 15 amino acids. Per germline, CDR1 PRHDT and CDR2 FYEKMQ (reference sequence). The CDR3 bases are TGTGCCAGCAGCTTGAGGACTAGCGGGACGGATGAGCAGTCCTTC. It encodes CASSLRTSGTDEQSF.

Turning to this clonotype: This could be a read error, since a much larger clone is one nucleotide away. The chain uses TRBV9 and TRBJ2-1; 9 bases are a match to TRBD1. The V segment lost 6 bases and the J segment 7 bases; nucleotides outside the gene matches: 11. This CDR3 has 15 amino acids. CDR1 and CDR2 from the germline V gene are SGDLS and YYNGEE. CDR3 region: CASNIRQGEVNEQFF. In nucleotides, the CDR3 is TGTGCCAGCAACATCCGACAGGGGGAAGTAAATGAGCAGTTCTTC.